This TCR beta chain was sequenced during a study of blood T cell repertoires in COVID-19. Authors' data handling: Amplification from reference gene primers served as the basis for estimated nucleated cell counts. Only in-frame clones appear in the TCRdb table, and some are missing; sequencing was by immunoSEQ multiplex PCR. The DNA was the basis for D and trimming; V, J and clone size are from that table. The data contain roughly 200,000 clones, about 88% of them seen just once; the ten biggest clones take up around 2.6%. Clinical histories supplied by participants themselves formed the basis of cohort assignment. CDR3 length: 14 residues. Germline CDR1 is SGDLS and CDR2 is YYNGEE. V was clipped by 1 base and J by 2 bases, with 8 bases between them.

The sequencing sample was made of PBMCs or T cells enriched from blood (not recorded which). This sequence joins TRBV9 and TRBJ2-3, with D possibly TRBD1 on 5 matching bases. The clonotype originates from a woman aged 25 to 39 who had recovered from COVID-19. CDR3 in amino acids: CASSVQGFTDTQYF. The DNA for the CDR3 is TGTGCCAGCAGCGTACAGGGATTCACAGATACGCAGTATTTT.